Each of the 23 T cell receptor beta chains below was sequenced from the same sample in a study of cytomegalovirus exposure and HLA in healthy donors. PCR primers comprised 60 Vbeta and 13 Jbeta primers. Profiling relied on immunoSEQ multiplex PCR, and the TCRdb table lists in-frame clones only, not all of them. The sample consists of some 200,000 clones, roughly an eighth of them appearing once. The sequencing sample was made of PBMCs. The receptors were gathered from a man between 50 and 59 years old in good health and CMV-seropositive.

The CDR3 is CASSEYKAGGRTDTQYF. The CDR3 DNA sequence: TGTGCCAGCAGTGAATATAAAGCGGGGGGGCGAACAGATACGCAGTATTTT. This chain links TRBV25-1 with TRBJ2-3, with 10 bases aligning to TRBD2. Germline assignment: CDR1 MGHDK and CDR2 SYGVNS. The CDR3 length is 17 residues. The J segment lost 3 bases and the V segment lost 0 bases, leaving 6 bases of the junction unmatched.

This clone came up a few times. V usage is TRBV5-1 and J usage is TRBJ2-3, with D hard to call. V was cut by 1 base and J by 2 bases, with 8 bases left in between. This CDR3 spans 14 amino acids. The germline V gene has CDR1 SGHRS and CDR2 YFSETQ. As DNA, the CDR3 is TGCGCCAGCAGCTTGACAGAACTCACAGATACGCAGTATTTT. It codes for CASSLTELTDTQYF. Complete variable domain (other parts from reference TRBV5-1 and TRBJ2-3): KAGVTQTPRYLIKTRGQQVTLSCSPISGHRSVSWYQQTPGQGLQFLFEYFSETQRNKGNFPGRFSGRQFSNSRSEMNVSTLELGDSALYLCASSLTELTDTQYFGPGTRLTVL.

The V call is TRBV10-3, the J call TRBJ2-3; 13 bases agree with TRBD2. This CDR3 has 15 residues. Germline V gene data show CDR1 as ENHRY and CDR2 as SYGVKD. Trimming at V came to 5 bases and at J to 4 bases, leaving 3 bases not matched to a gene. The CDR3 DNA sequence: TGTGCCATCAGTTTACTAGCGGGGGGGCCAGATACGCAGTATTTT. Translating gives CAISLLAGGPDTQYF.

V is TRBV4-3 and J is TRBJ2-4; 11 bases match TRBD2. V shed 1 base and J 0 bases; nucleotides not matched to a gene: 5. The CDR3 totals 18 residues. Looked up from germline, CDR1 is LGHNA and CDR2 is YSLEER. CDR3 sequence reads: CASSQVASGGLAKNIQYF. The CDR3 nucleotides read TGCGCCAGCAGCCAAGTGGCTAGCGGGGGGCTAGCCAAAAACATTCAGTACTTC.

This clone was found a few times. This rearrangement joins TRBV30 to TRBJ1-1, with 8 bases aligning to TRBD1. The CDR3 has 15 residues. Germline V CDR1 and CDR2: GTSNPN, SVGIG (reference sequence). Trimming took 1 base from V and 0 from J; bases not matched to a gene: 4. DNA of the CDR3: TGTGCCTGGAGTGACAGGGGGGGGATGAACACTGAAGCTTTCTTT. Translated: CAWSDRGGMNTEAFF.

CDR3 in amino acids: CASSQDEQGAGTEAFF. Here the CDR3 DNA reads TGCGCCAGCAGCCAAGATGAGCAGGGGGCGGGGACTGAAGCTTTCTTT. The chain employs TRBV4-3 and TRBJ1-1, with 8 bases fitting TRBD1. The V segment lost 0 bases and the J segment 5 bases; nucleotides outside the gene matches: 8. Per the germline V gene, CDR1 is LGHNA and CDR2 is YSLEER. This CDR3 comprises 16 residues.

This clone was observed a few times. This rearrangement joins TRBV7-9 to TRBJ1-2, with TRBD1 identical over 11 bases. Per germline, CDR1 SEHNR and CDR2 FQNEAQ (reference sequence). V lost 3 bases to trimming and J lost 3 bases; unmatched junction nucleotides: 9. This CDR3 comprises 17 residues. This chain's CDR3 is CASSFGQGAEIYYGYTF. The CDR3 bases are TGTGCCAGCAGCTTCGGACAGGGGGCAGAGATTTACTATGGCTACACCTTC.

The sample holds a few counts of this clone. The chain combines TRBV11-2 with TRBJ2-7; TRBD1 aligns across 9 bases. From germline, CDR1 is SGHAT and CDR2 FQNNGV. The J segment lost 9 bases and the V segment lost 5 bases, leaving 8 bases of the junction unmatched. The CDR3 sequence is 13 residues long. In DNA, the CDR3 is TGTGCCAGCAGCATCCTACAGGGGGCTTTGCAGTACTTC. Protein: CASSILQGALQYF.

The chain couples TRBV6-1 to TRBJ2-5; D possibly corresponds to TRBD1 (6 bases). V was trimmed by 4 bases and J by 4 bases, leaving 13 bases between them. Germline CDR1 reads MNHNS; CDR2 reads SASEGT. The CDR3 sequence is 14 residues long. For the CDR3, the DNA is TGTGCCAGCAGTGGGAACAGGGCAGGAGAGACCCAGTACTTC. This sequence encodes CASSGNRAGETQYF.

This clone was observed a few times. The chain is built from TRBV7-2 and TRBJ2-3; D is perhaps TRBD1 (5 bases). CDR1 is SGHTA and CDR2 is FQGNSA in the germline V gene. The CDR3 is 16 residues long. The V end lost 1 base, the J end lost 3 bases, and 14 bases lay between the germline ends. CDR3 DNA sequence: TGTGCCAGCAGCTTAGGGGCAGGGTTGGTGACAGATACGCAGTATTTT. This translates into CASSLGAGLVTDTQYF. The full variable domain, its missing parts supplied by reference TRBV7-2 and TRBJ2-3, is GAGVSQSPSNKVTEKGKDVELRCDPISGHTALYWYRQSLGQGLEFLIYFQGNSAPDKSGLPSDRFSAERTGGSVSTLTIQRTQQEDSAVYLCASSLGAGLVTDTQYFGPGTRLTVL.

The chain couples TRBV10-3 to TRBJ2-2, with TRBD2 matching 7 bases. The CDR3 sequence is 16 residues long. Germline assignment: CDR1 ENHRY and CDR2 SYGVKD. V gave up 7 bases and J gave up 6 bases; unmatched junction bases: 14. CDR3 sequence: CAIMPTGGLSSGELFF. CDR3 DNA sequence: TGTGCCATCATGCCCACGGGGGGATTAAGCTCCGGGGAGCTGTTTTTT.

This clone occurred a few times. The rearrangement uses TRBV19 and TRBJ1-6; D remains ambiguous. Germline loops: CDR1 LNHDA, CDR2 SQIVND (reference sequence). The length of the CDR3 is 15 residues. V was clipped by 9 bases and J by 0 bases, with 12 bases between them. The CDR3 nucleotides are TGTGCCAGCCATGCCCGGAGCTCCTATAATTCACCCCTCCACTTT. It is translated as CASHARSSYNSPLHF.

The rearrangement links TRBV19 to TRBJ1-6; TRBD1 aligns across 7 bases. CDR3 length: 18 residues. Germline-derived CDR1 and CDR2 are LNHDA and SQIVND (reference sequence). Trimming at V came to 1 base and at J to 10 bases, leaving 16 bases not matched to a gene. In nucleotides, the CDR3 is TGTGCCAGTAGTATAGGCAGCCCGGCAGGGGGAAGAATGTCACCCCTCCACTTT. Translation: CASSIGSPAGGRMSPLHF.

The gene calls are TRBV13 and TRBJ2-2; TRBD1 aligns across 7 bases. The CDR3 is made up of 16 amino acids. Germline lookup yields CDR1 PRHDT and CDR2 FYEKMQ (reference sequence). V trimming: 2 bases; J trimming: 4 bases; junction bases outside the gene matches: 7. CDR3 residues: CASSLTDAGGTGELFF. The CDR3 DNA reads TGTGCCAGCAGCTTAACGGACGCAGGGGGCACCGGGGAGCTGTTTTTT.

CDR3 sequence: CASSQDPGAITDTQYF. For the CDR3, the DNA is TGCGCCAGCAGCCAAGACCCAGGGGCGATCACAGATACGCAGTATTTT. The V call is TRBV4-1, the J call TRBJ2-3; tentative D call: TRBD1 (6 bases). Trimming cost V 0 bases and J 2 bases, with 12 bases left between them. Germline CDR1 is MGHRA and CDR2 is YSYEKL. CDR3 size: 16 residues.

The chain uses TRBV5-4 and TRBJ1-5; D call uncertain. Germline V gene sequence: CDR1 SGHNT, CDR2 YYREEE (reference sequence). CDR3 length equals 13 residues. With 3 bases removed from V and 5 bases from J, the gap between germline ends came to 9 bases. CDR3 bases: TGTGCCAGCAGCTCCGCACGGGATCAGCCCCAGCATTTT. It specifies CASSSARDQPQHF.

This clone was counted between two and nine times. This chain uses TRBV6-1 with TRBJ1-1, with 7 bases aligning to TRBD1. Germline V gene lookup returns CDR1 MNHNS and CDR2 SASEGT. J lost 4 bases, V lost 8 bases, and 10 bases had no gene match. CDR3 length: 14 amino acids. The CDR3 nucleotides read TGTGCCAGCGCCGACAGGGCAGAAGGCACTGAAGCTTTCTTT. Encoded protein: CASADRAEGTEAFF.

This chain connects TRBV4-1 to TRBJ2-5; 12 nucleotides align to TRBD2. The germline V gene has CDR1 MGHRA and CDR2 YSYEKL. The CDR3 runs 16 residues. The trim removed 4 bases at V and 5 bases at J, leaving 8 bases unmatched. CDR3 amino acids: CASSRQASGGVETQYF. DNA for the CDR3: TGCGCCAGCAGCCGCCAAGCTAGCGGGGGGGTGGAGACCCAGTACTTC.

The V and J genes are TRBV25-1 and TRBJ2-2, with D perhaps matching TRBD2 (6 bases). The CDR3 has 15 residues. V dropped 10 bases and J dropped 1 base, with 16 bases sitting between them. CDR1 is MGHDK, CDR2 SYGVNS, per germline. CDR3 DNA sequence: TGTGCCACCTCATTGGGAGGTTTGAACACCGGGGAGCTGTTTTTT. This sequence encodes CATSLGGLNTGELFF. The complete variable domain, with remaining parts taken from reference TRBV25-1 and TRBJ2-2, reads EADIYQTPRYLVIGTGKKITLECSQTMGHDKMYWYQQDPGMELHLIHYSYGVNSTEKGDLSSESTVSRIRTEHFPLTLESARPSHTSQYLCATSLGGLNTGELFFGEGSRLTVL.

This clone was detected only a few times. This chain links TRBV9 with TRBJ2-5; 9 positions match TRBD1. Germline assignment: CDR1 SGDLS and CDR2 YYNGEE. J lost 4 bases, V lost 3 bases, and 7 bases had no gene match. The CDR3 length is 15 residues. In nucleotides, the CDR3 is TGTGCCAGCAGCGCACAGGGGGCGCGGGGAGAGACCCAGTACTTC. It translates to CASSAQGARGETQYF. The full variable domain, completed using reference TRBV9 and TRBJ2-5, is DSGVTQTPKHLITATGQRVTLRCSPRSGDLSVYWYQQSLDQGLQFLIQYYNGEERAKGNILERFSAQQFPDLHSELNLSSLELGDSALYFCASSAQGARGETQYFGPGTRLLVL.

The gene calls are TRBV11-3 and TRBJ1-4; no clear D gene. This CDR3 comprises 16 residues. Germline CDR1 reads SGHNT; CDR2 reads YENEEA. V lost 5 bases and J lost 4, with 17 bases in between. CDR3 sequence: CASSPRGGVRNEKLFF. The DNA for the CDR3 is TGTGCCAGCAGCCCCCGAGGAGGAGTACGTAATGAAAAACTGTTTTTT.

This clone was recorded at least ten times. This chain connects TRBV11-3 to TRBJ2-2, with 7 bases aligning to TRBD2. Germline V gene sequence: CDR1 SGHNT, CDR2 YENEEA. V was pared by 2 bases and J by 6 bases, with 9 bases of the junction left unmatched. The CDR3 is made up of 16 amino acids. The CDR3 loop is CASSLSKAGPSGELFF. The CDR3 DNA reads TGTGCCAGCAGCTTATCAAAAGCGGGGCCCTCCGGGGAGCTGTTTTTT. Full variable domain (rest looked up from reference TRBV11-3 and TRBJ2-2): EAGVVQSPRYKIIEKKQPVAFWCNPISGHNTLYWYLQNLGQGPELLIRYENEEAVDDSQLPKDRFSAERLKGVDSTLKIQPAELGDSAVYLCASSLSKAGPSGELFFGEGSRLTVL.

In its sample, this clone was seen a few times. J is TRBJ2-1 and V is TRBV2; no clear D. Between the trimmed V and J ends, which lost 6 bases and 5 bases, there was a span of 14 bases. The CDR3 is made up of 14 amino acids. The germline V gene encodes CDR1 SNHLY and CDR2 FYNNEI. CDR3 residues: CASRPTLDDNEQFF. DNA for the CDR3: TGTGCCAGCAGGCCGACTTTAGACGACAATGAGCAGTTCTTC. The full variable domain, with the rest looked up from reference TRBV2 and TRBJ2-1, is EPEVTQTPSHQVTQMGQEVILRCVPISNHLYFYWYRQILGQKVEFLVSFYNNEISEKSEIFDDQFSVERPDGSNFTLKIRSTKLEDSAMYFCASRPTLDDNEQFFGPGTRLTVL.